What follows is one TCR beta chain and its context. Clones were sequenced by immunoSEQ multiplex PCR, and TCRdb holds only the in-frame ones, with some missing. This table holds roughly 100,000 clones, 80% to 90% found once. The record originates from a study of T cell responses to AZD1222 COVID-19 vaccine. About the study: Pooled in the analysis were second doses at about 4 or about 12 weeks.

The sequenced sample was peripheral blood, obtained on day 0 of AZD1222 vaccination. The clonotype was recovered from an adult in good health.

The CDR3 DNA is TGTGCCAGTATTGTCCGGGGGGGCGTGGACACTGAAGCTTTCTTT. As protein: CASIVRGGVDTEAFF. This chain connects TRBV19 to TRBJ1-1, with D maybe TRBD1 (6 bases). The CDR3 contains 15 residues. CDR1 is LNHDA, CDR2 SQIVND, per germline (reference sequence). Trimming stripped 7 bases from V and 3 bases from J, with 18 bases between.